This TCR beta chain was identified during a study of blood T cell repertoires in COVID-19. Across the whole study: Material from acute and convalescent COVID-19 was sourced from the United States, Italy and Spain. Sources were T cells, B-cell-depleted T cells, or PBMCs; the material itself was cDNA or gDNA.

Per the original methods: Estimated nucleated cell counts came from reference gene primer amplification. Assay: immunoSEQ multiplex PCR; the TCRdb copy retains only in-frame clones and omits some. The V and J calls and clone size were taken over from that table, and D and trimming were inferred from the DNA. This repertoire shows 190,000 or so clones, around nine tenths found once; its top ten account for approximately 6.2%. Germline V gene lookup returns CDR1 ENHRY and CDR2 SYGVKD. The V and J ends lost 0 bases and 6 bases, in that order; junction bases with no gene match: 3. The CDR3 extends over 14 amino acids.

The receptor was isolated from a man in his fifties or sixties who had recovered from COVID-19. The chain recombines TRBV10-3 with TRBJ2-7, with TRBD1 identical over 9 bases. The sequenced sample consisted of peripheral blood. CDR3 coding DNA: TGTGCCATCAGTGAGTCAACAGGGGGCCTCGAGCAGTACTTC. Its translation: CAISESTGGLEQYF.